The 13 T cell receptor beta chains in this list originate from one sample, sequenced in a study of shared clonotypes between healthy human individuals. Naive CD8 cells lacked CD45RO, underwent positive selection for CCR7 and left out terminally differentiated effector memory CD45RA+ cells. Produced via immunoSEQ multiplex PCR; TCRdb's table is partial and in-frame only. The table has about 2.1 million clones, over 85% seen once; the top ten hold approximately 1.6%. Sequenced sample: naive CD8+ T cells from PBMCs. The receptors were gathered from a man between 18 and 29 years old in good health. Some clones in this sample may be carry-over from other donors' samples.

The rearrangement links TRBV9 to TRBJ2-5, with TRBD2 as a possible D gene (5 bases). This CDR3 spans 15 amino acids. Germline V gene lookup returns CDR1 SGDLS and CDR2 YYNGEE. V lost 4 bases and J 5 bases, leaving 18 bases between the germline ends. The CDR3 protein is CASSHAPGLVETQYF. CDR3 nucleotides: TGTGCCAGCAGCCACGCCCCGGGGTTGGTGGAGACCCAGTACTTC.

The chain uses TRBV6-5 and TRBJ1-5, with D unclear. CDR1 and CDR2 from the germline V gene are MNHEY and SVGAGI. Trimming took 6 bases from V and 1 from J, leaving 13 bases between them. CDR3 length: 15 residues. The CDR3, as DNA: TGTGCCAGCAGATCCGGGCGCTTAAGCAATCAGCCCCAGCATTTT. It specifies CASRSGRLSNQPQHF.

On this clone itself: Other DNA variants within this sample encode the same CDR3. The V and J genes are TRBV9 and TRBJ2-1, with D unclear. Trimming stripped 0 bases from V and 7 bases from J, with 8 bases between. Germline V CDR1 and CDR2: SGDLS, YYNGEE. The CDR3 length is 13 residues. The CDR3 protein is CASSVDRPNEQFF. In DNA form, the CDR3 reads TGTGCCAGCAGCGTAGACAGACCTAATGAGCAGTTCTTC.

About this clone itself: The identical CDR3 is also encoded by other nucleotide sequences in the sample. The chain is built from TRBV5-1 and TRBJ2-7; possibly TRBD2 for D (5 bases). The CDR3 spans 13 residues. V shed 4 bases and J shed 4 bases, with 12 bases lying between them. Germline CDR1 reads SGHRS; CDR2 reads YFSETQ. For the CDR3, the DNA is TGCGCCAGCAGCCCCCGGGAATCTTACGAGCAGTACTTC. Its translation is CASSPRESYEQYF. The full variable domain, in which reference TRBV5-1 and TRBJ2-7 provide the parts outside the CDR3, is KAGVTQTPRYLIKTRGQQVTLSCSPISGHRSVSWYQQTPGQGLQFLFEYFSETQRNKGNFPGRFSGRQFSNSRSEMNVSTLELGDSALYLCASSPRESYEQYFGPGTRLTVT.

V gene TRBV27 combines with J gene TRBJ2-7; 7 bases agree with TRBD2. Germline-derived CDR1 and CDR2 are MNHEY and SMNVEV (reference sequence). Trimming cost V 8 bases and J 4 bases; bases outside gene matches: 11. The CDR3 is 14 amino acids. The CDR3: CASATGGGSYEQYF. The CDR3 nucleotides are TGTGCCAGCGCGACGGGGGGAGGTTCTTACGAGCAGTACTTC.

The count of this clone is one. The chain links TRBV7-9 to TRBJ2-3, with a weak D call TRBD2 (6 bases). CDR3 length: 17 amino acids. Germline CDR1 is SEHNR and CDR2 is FQNEAQ (reference sequence). V was cut by 9 bases and J by 2 bases, with 24 bases left in between. The CDR3 nucleotides read TGTGCCAGTAGCCCTAGGGAATGGCGGGATTCCACAGATACGCAGTATTTT. This gives the protein CASSPREWRDSTDTQYF.

The rearrangement joins TRBV9 to TRBJ2-7, with 8 bases fitting TRBD2. J was trimmed by 5 bases and V by 0 bases; bases with no gene match: 4. Germline V gene lookup returns CDR1 SGDLS and CDR2 YYNGEE. The CDR3 totals 14 residues. CDR3 nucleotide sequence: TGTGCCAGCAGCGTAGCGGGGGGGAGCGACGAGCAGTACTTC. Its translation is CASSVAGGSDEQYF.

V usage is TRBV7-8 and J usage is TRBJ2-7; D gene uncertain. The V gene lost 2 bases and the J gene lost 0 bases, with 17 bases spanning the gap. CDR3 size: 17 residues. Germline V gene data show CDR1 as SGHVS and CDR2 as FQNEAQ. CDR3 coding DNA: TGTGCCAGCAGCTTAACCTTGCGGCACGAGAGCTCCTACGAGCAGTACTTC. Amino acid sequence: CASSLTLRHESSYEQYF.

This chain joins TRBV19 and TRBJ1-4, with D uncertain. The V end lost 6 bases, the J end lost 0 bases, and 14 bases lay between the germline ends. The CDR3 consists of 16 residues. Per the germline V gene, CDR1 is LNHDA and CDR2 is SQIVND (reference sequence). The CDR3 region is CASSLNPYPTNEKLFF. CDR3 DNA: TGTGCCAGTAGCCTAAACCCATATCCAACTAATGAAAAACTGTTTTTT.

V gene TRBV18 combines with J gene TRBJ2-7; D remains unclear. V lost 0 bases, J lost 1 base, and 7 bases lay in between. The V gene's germline CDR1 is KGHSH and CDR2 LQKENI. The CDR3 has 14 residues. The CDR3 DNA reads TGTGCCAGCTCACCACCGCGAGCTTCCTACGAGCAGTACTTC. Translated, it gives CASSPPRASYEQYF.

The chain joins TRBV27 to TRBJ1-2; unclear D gene. The V gene's germline CDR1 is MNHEY and CDR2 SMNVEV (reference sequence). The CDR3 is made up of 14 amino acids. Trimming shortened V by 3 bases and J by 4 bases, and 12 bases separated the two germline ends. CDR3 DNA sequence: TGTGCCAGCAGTTTGAACAGTGGGATCTATGGCTACACCTTC. This gives the protein CASSLNSGIYGYTF.

V gene TRBV9 combines with J gene TRBJ2-3, with a possible D match to TRBD2 (5 bases). The CDR3 is 16 amino acids. V dropped 1 base and J dropped 0 bases, with 12 bases sitting between them. Germline V gene lookup returns CDR1 SGDLS and CDR2 YYNGEE. The CDR3 nucleotides read TGTGCCAGCAGCGTAAGCGGAGCAGCTAGCACAGATACGCAGTATTTT. Translation: CASSVSGAASTDTQYF.

This clone was detected only once. V gene TRBV9 combines with J gene TRBJ2-7; 9 positions match TRBD1. The CDR3 consists of 14 residues. J lost 4 bases, V lost 5 bases, and 7 bases had no gene match. Germline V gene sequence: CDR1 SGDLS, CDR2 YYNGEE. CDR3 coding DNA: TGTGCCAGCAGTCCCGGGACAGGGCAATACGAGCAGTACTTC. It yields the protein CASSPGTGQYEQYF.